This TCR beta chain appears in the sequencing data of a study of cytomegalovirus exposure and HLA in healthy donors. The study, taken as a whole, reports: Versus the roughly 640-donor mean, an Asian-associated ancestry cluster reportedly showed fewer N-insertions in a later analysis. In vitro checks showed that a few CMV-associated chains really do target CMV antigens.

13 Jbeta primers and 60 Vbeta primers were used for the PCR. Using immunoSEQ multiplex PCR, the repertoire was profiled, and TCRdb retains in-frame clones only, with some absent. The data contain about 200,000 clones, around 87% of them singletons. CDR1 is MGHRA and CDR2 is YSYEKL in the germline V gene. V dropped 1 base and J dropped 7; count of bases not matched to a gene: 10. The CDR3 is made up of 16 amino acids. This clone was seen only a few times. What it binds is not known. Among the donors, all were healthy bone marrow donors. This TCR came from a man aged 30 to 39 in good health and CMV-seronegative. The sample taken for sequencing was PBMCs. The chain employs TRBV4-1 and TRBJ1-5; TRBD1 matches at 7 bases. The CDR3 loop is CASSQVSYRGPQPQHF. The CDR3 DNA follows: TGCGCCAGCAGCCAAGTTTCCTACAGGGGCCCCCAGCCCCAGCATTTT.